These T cell receptor beta chains were read from a single sample in a study of radiotherapy plus CTLA-4 blockade in lung cancer. Sequencing was performed with immunoSEQ multiplex PCR; in TCRdb, only in-frame clones are kept and a portion is missing. The table lists some 15,000 clones, around 67% of them singletons, with 45% to 55% in the top ten. The sequences come from peripheral blood, collected from a patient treated with radiotherapy plus ipilimumab. The receptor source for this set is a human donor with non-small cell lung cancer whose response to radiotherapy plus ipilimumab could not be evaluated. Both conserved end residues are part of each CDR3. D genes are given only for firm matches. Not every row has a clone size; where given, it reads once, few, many or a size class.

cdr3_length	d_call	j_call	v_call	clone_size	cdr3_nt	cdr3_aa
12	.	TRBJ1-6	TRBV28	few	TGTGCCAGCAACAGGGTTAATTCACCCCTCCACTTT	CASNRVNSPLHF
15	TRBD1	TRBJ1-5	TRBV5-1	.	TGCGCCAGCAGCTTGGAGGGCGACAGGGATCAGCCCCAGCATTTT	CASSLEGDRDQPQHF
15	TRBD2	TRBJ2-4	TRBV27	.	TGTGCCAGCAGTTTTTCACTAGCGGGGAGAAACATTCAGTACTTC	CASSFSLAGRNIQYF
16	TRBD2	TRBJ2-1	TRBV7-9	.	TGTGCCAGCAGCCCCCTTGGAGCGGGGGGGCGGGGTGAGCAGTTCTTC	CASSPLGAGGRGEQFF
12	.	TRBJ2-3	TRBV6-1	.	TGTGCCAGCAGCACGACAGGTTATACGCAGTATTTT	CASSTTGYTQYF
19	TRBD1	TRBJ1-1	TRBV9	.	TGTGCCAGCAGCGTAGGGTCCGGGACAGGGACCCAAAAAAACACTGAAGCTTTCTTT	CASSVGSGTGTQKNTEAFF
13	TRBD2	TRBJ2-5	TRBV5-1	.	TGCGCCAGCAGTTACGGGGGGGGAGAGACCCAGTACTTC	CASSYGGGETQYF
16	TRBD2	TRBJ2-1	TRBV9	.	TGTGCCAGCAGCCCCCAGCGGGGGGCCTCATACAATGAGCAGTTCTTC	CASSPQRGASYNEQFF
15	TRBD1	TRBJ2-2	TRBV7-6	few	TGTGCCAGCAGCTTAAACAGGGGTTCCACCGGGGAGCTGTTTTTT	CASSLNRGSTGELFF
16	.	TRBJ2-7	TRBV5-1	.	TGCGCCAGCAGCTTGGCGGCTCCAAAGGGGTCCTACGAGCAGTACTTC	CASSLAAPKGSYEQYF
13	TRBD1	TRBJ2-7	TRBV6-6	.	TGTGCCAGCAGTCGCGGACAGGTCTACGAGCAGTACTTC	CASSRGQVYEQYF
13	.	TRBJ1-2	TRBV5-1	once	TGCGCCAGCAGCTTGGGAGGGAACTATGGCTACACCTTC	CASSLGGNYGYTF
14	.	TRBJ1-1	TRBV19	.	TGTGCCAGTAGTAGTTCGGTACTGAACACTGAAGCTTTCTTT	CASSSSVLNTEAFF
17	TRBD2	TRBJ2-1	TRBV9	.	TGTGCCAGCAGCCCGCGGACTAGCGGGGTGGGCTTCAATGAGCAGTTCTTC	CASSPRTSGVGFNEQFF
13	.	TRBJ1-2	TRBV7-9	once	TGTGCCAGCAGCTTAGCCGGGAACTATGGCTACACCTTC	CASSLAGNYGYTF
13	.	TRBJ1-1	TRBV7-9	.	TGTGCCAGCAGCTTAGAGGAGGGCACTGAAGCTTTCTTT	CASSLEEGTEAFF
14	.	TRBJ1-1	TRBV28	.	TGTGCCAGCAGGAAGGACAGACTGAACACTGAAGCTTTCTTT	CASRKDRLNTEAFF
13	.	TRBJ1-4	TRBV10-3	.	TGTGCCATCAGTGAAAGAGCCAATGAAAAACTGTTTTTT	CAISERANEKLFF
16	TRBD1	TRBJ2-2	TRBV7-9	.	TGTGCCAGCAGCCAGGGACAGGGCCTGGACACCGGGGAGCTGTTTTTT	CASSQGQGLDTGELFF
16	TRBD1	TRBJ2-7	TRBV10-3	medium-sized	TGTGCCATCAGTGAGTCGGGGGACAGGGGTTTGGGAGAGCAGTACTTC	CAISESGDRGLGEQYF
17	.	TRBJ2-6	TRBV11-2	.	TGTGCCAGCAGCTCAATCCGGGATTTCTCTGGGGCCAACGTCCTGACTTTC	CASSSIRDFSGANVLTF
17	TRBD2	TRBJ2-3	TRBV9	medium-sized	TGTGCCAGCAGCGTAGCCCAGGGACTAGATCTCACAGATACGCAGTATTTT	CASSVAQGLDLTDTQYF
18	TRBD2	TRBJ2-1	TRBV9	.	TGTGCCAGCAGCGTAGAGCCGGCTGGCCTAGCGGATTACAATGAGCAGTTCTTC	CASSVEPAGLADYNEQFF
15	TRBD1	TRBJ1-2	TRBV5-4	.	TGTGCCAGCAGCCAGGGACAGGGATCGAAGTATGGCTACACCTTC	CASSQGQGSKYGYTF
14	TRBD1	TRBJ2-3	TRBV9	.	TGTGCCAGCAACACCGGACAGGGGAAGGGTACGCAGTATTTT	CASNTGQGKGTQYF
13	TRBD1	TRBJ1-4	TRBV19	few	TGTGCCAGAATCAGGGGGCGCCATGAAAAACTGTTTTTT	CARIRGRHEKLFF
12	.	TRBJ2-5	TRBV6-1	.	TGTGCCGGGGCAGGGTCGTATGAGACCCAGTACTTC	CAGAGSYETQYF
21	TRBD1	TRBJ1-1	TRBV5-1	.	TGCGCCAGCAGCTTGGGGGGCGGCAGGGGGCTTTCCTCCTTTATGAACACTGAAGCTTTCTTT	CASSLGGGRGLSSFMNTEAFF
13	.	TRBJ2-1	TRBV6-1	once	TGTGCCAGCAGTGCTGTCGGGGAGGATGAGCAGTTCTTC	CASSAVGEDEQFF
15	.	TRBJ1-1	TRBV21-1	.	TGTGCCAGCAGCAAAGGCGGAAGTCTGAACACTGAAGCTTTCTTT	CASSKGGSLNTEAFF
13	.	TRBJ2-1	TRBV5-1	.	TGCGCCAGCAGTGACGAGGCCTACAATGAGCAGTTCTTC	CASSDEAYNEQFF
13	.	TRBJ1-2	TRBV7-2	.	TGTGCCAGCAGCCCCGATAGTATTGTCGGTTACACCTTC	CASSPDSIVGYTF
16	.	TRBJ1-2	TRBV5-4	.	TGTGCCAGCAGGGAGAGGACAGCCCGAATGGGATCTGGCTACACCTTC	CASRERTARMGSGYTF
14	.	TRBJ2-2	TRBV15	.	TGTGCCACCAGCAGCCCCGCGGGACTCGGACGGCTGTTTTTT	CATSSPAGLGRLFF
11	.	TRBJ1-4	TRBV29-1	once	TGCAGCGTTGGACAAGGTGAAAAACTGTTTTTT	CSVGQGEKLFF
14	.	TRBJ1-1	TRBV12-5	few	TGTGCTAGTGGCAGTACAGGCCTGAACACTGAAGCTTTCTTT	CASGSTGLNTEAFF
18	TRBD1	TRBJ1-1	TRBV9	.	TGTGCCAGCAGCGTATATCAGGGGGCAGTCCCGTTGAACACTGAAGCTTTCTTT	CASSVYQGAVPLNTEAFF
15	TRBD2	TRBJ2-7	TRBV5-1	.	TGCGCCAGCAGCTCCGGGACTAGCGGGGGCTACGAGCAGTACTTC	CASSSGTSGGYEQYF
15	.	TRBJ2-1	TRBV11-2	.	TGTGCCAGCAGCTCTGGGGGGACAGTTTACAATGAGCAGTTCTTC	CASSSGGTVYNEQFF
14	TRBD1	TRBJ1-2	TRBV5-4	.	TGTGCCAGCAGCTTGTTGGGACAGAACTATGGCTACACCTTC	CASSLLGQNYGYTF
17	TRBD2	TRBJ2-3	TRBV7-9	.	TGTGCCAGCAGCTTGCCGGAGCGGGGGAAACTCACAGATACGCAGTATTTT	CASSLPERGKLTDTQYF
15	.	TRBJ2-5	TRBV7-9	.	TGTGCCAGCAGCTTAGCTGTCGGGGTCACAGAGACCCAGTACTTC	CASSLAVGVTETQYF
14	.	TRBJ1-1	TRBV28	.	TGTGCCACCCGACAGGACATGCCAAACACTGAAGCTTTCTTT	CATRQDMPNTEAFF
14	.	TRBJ1-2	TRBV7-8	.	TGTGCCAGCAGCTTACAGGTTTGGTCTCAAGGCTACACCTTC	CASSLQVWSQGYTF
15	.	TRBJ1-6	TRBV6-4	once	TGTGCCAGCAGTGCCACCCCCGAGGTGAATTCACCCCTCCACTTT	CASSATPEVNSPLHF
15	TRBD2	TRBJ2-1	TRBV7-2	.	TGTGCCAGCAGCTTCCAGCGGGGGGACTACAATGAGCAGTTCTTC	CASSFQRGDYNEQFF
14	.	TRBJ2-1	TRBV13	.	TGTGCCAGCAGCTTAGGGGACGGACTCAATGAGCAGTTCTTC	CASSLGDGLNEQFF
13	.	TRBJ1-4	TRBV27	few	TGTGCCAGCAGTTTGGCCCAAGGGGCCCCTATGTTTTTT	CASSLAQGAPMFF
16	TRBD1	TRBJ2-7	TRBV6-5	.	TGTGCCAGCAGTTTCCAGGGGGCTCTTAGCTCCTACGAGCAGTACTTC	CASSFQGALSSYEQYF
17	TRBD2	TRBJ2-5	TRBV7-2	few	TGTGCCAGCAGCTCATATCCGGGACTAGCGGGGGTGGAGACCCAGTACTTC	CASSSYPGLAGVETQYF
15	TRBD2	TRBJ2-2	TRBV5-4	once	TGTGCCAGCAGCTTGGGAGCGGGGGGCACCGGGGAGCTGTTTTTT	CASSLGAGGTGELFF
15	.	TRBJ2-5	TRBV5-1	.	TGCGCCAGCAGCTTGGAAAGCGCCCCGGGGGAGACCCAGTACTTC	CASSLESAPGETQYF